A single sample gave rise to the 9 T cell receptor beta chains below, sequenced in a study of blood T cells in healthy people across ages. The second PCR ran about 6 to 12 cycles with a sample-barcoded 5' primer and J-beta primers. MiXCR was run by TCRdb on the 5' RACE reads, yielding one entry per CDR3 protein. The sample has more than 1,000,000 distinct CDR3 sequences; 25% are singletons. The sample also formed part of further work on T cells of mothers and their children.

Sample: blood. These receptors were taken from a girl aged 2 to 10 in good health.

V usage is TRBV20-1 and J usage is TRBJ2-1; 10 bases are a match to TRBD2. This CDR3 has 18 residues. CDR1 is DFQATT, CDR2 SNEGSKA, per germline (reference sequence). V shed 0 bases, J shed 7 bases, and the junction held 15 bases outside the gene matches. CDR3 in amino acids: CSARDLVSSGGTVNEQFF. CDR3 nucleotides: TGCAGTGCTAGAGATCTGGTCTCTAGCGGGGGTACTGTGAATGAGCAGTTCTTC.

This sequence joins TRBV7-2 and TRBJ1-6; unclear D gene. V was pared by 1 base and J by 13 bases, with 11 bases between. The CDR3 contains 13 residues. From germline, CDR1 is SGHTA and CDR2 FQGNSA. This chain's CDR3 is CASSLEIGQPLHF. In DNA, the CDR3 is TGTGCCAGCAGCTTAGAAATCGGCCAGCCCCTCCACTTT.

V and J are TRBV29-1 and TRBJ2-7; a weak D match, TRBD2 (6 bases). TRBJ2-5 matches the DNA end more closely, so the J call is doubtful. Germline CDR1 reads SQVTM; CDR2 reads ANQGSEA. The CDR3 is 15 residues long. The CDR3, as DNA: TGCAGCGTTGAGCTCGGGGAGGATCTTTGGGAGACCCAGTACTTC. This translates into CSVELGEDLWETQYF.

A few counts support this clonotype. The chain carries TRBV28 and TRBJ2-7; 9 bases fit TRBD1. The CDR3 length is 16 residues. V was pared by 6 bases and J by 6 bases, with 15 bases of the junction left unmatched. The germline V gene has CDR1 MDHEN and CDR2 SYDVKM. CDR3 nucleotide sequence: TGTGCCAGCAGACAGACCGGGACAGGGAATATTGGCGAGCAGTACTTC. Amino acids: CASRQTGTGNIGEQYF.

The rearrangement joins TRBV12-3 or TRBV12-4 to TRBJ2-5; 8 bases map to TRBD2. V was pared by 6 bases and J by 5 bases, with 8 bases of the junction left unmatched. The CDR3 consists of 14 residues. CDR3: CASSPGLASETQYF. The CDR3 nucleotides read TGTGCCAGCAGCCCCGGACTAGCTTCGGAGACCCAGTACTTC.

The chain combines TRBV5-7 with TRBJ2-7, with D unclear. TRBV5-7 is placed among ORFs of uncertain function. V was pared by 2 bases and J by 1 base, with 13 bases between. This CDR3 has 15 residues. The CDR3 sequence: CASSFTTGPSYEQYF. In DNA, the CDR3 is TGTGCCAGCAGCTTTACTACCGGGCCGTCCTACGAGCAGTACTTC.

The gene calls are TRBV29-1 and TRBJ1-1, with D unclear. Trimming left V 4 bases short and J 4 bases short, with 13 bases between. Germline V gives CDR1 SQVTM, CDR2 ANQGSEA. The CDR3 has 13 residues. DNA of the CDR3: TGCAGCGTTGGGTTTAGGGCCTCCACTGAAGCTTTCTTT. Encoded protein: CSVGFRASTEAFF.

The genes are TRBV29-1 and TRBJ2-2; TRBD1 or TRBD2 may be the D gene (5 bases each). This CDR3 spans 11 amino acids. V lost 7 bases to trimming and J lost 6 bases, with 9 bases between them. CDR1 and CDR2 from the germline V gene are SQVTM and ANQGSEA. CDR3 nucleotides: TGCAGCGCGGGGACGGCCGGGGAGCTGTTTTTT. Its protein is CSAGTAGELFF.

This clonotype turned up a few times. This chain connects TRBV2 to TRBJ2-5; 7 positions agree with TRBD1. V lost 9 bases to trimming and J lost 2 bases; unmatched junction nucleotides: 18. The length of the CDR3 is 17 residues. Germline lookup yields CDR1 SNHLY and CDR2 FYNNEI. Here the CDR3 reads CASTQDRVPEIQETQYF. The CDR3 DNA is TGTGCCAGTACACAAGACAGGGTTCCCGAAATACAAGAGACCCAGTACTTC.